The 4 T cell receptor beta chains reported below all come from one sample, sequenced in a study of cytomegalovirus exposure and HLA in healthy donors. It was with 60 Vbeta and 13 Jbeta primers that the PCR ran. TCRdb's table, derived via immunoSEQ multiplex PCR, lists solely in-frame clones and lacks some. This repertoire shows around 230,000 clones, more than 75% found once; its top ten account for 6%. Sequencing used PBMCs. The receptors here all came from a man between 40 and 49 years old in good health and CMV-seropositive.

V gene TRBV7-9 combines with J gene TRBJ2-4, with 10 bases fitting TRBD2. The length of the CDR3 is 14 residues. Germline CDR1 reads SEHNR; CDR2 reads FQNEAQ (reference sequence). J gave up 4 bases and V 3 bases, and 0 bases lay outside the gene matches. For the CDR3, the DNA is TGTGCCAGCAGCTTGACTAGCGGGAAAAACATTCAGTACTTC. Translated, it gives CASSLTSGKNIQYF.

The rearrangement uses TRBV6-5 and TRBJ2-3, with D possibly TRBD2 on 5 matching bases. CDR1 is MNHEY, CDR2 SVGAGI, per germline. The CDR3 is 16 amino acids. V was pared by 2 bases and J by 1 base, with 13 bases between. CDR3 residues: CASSYDPGWGTDTQYF. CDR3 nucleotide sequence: TGTGCCAGCAGTTACGATCCGGGATGGGGCACAGATACGCAGTATTTT.

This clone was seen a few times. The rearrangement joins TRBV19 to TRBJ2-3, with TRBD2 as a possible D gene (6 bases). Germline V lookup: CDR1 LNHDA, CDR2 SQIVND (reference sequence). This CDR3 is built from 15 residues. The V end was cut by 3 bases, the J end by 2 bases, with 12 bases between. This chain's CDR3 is CASSIRELVTDTQYF. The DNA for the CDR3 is TGTGCCAGTAGTATCCGGGAGTTAGTCACAGATACGCAGTATTTT.

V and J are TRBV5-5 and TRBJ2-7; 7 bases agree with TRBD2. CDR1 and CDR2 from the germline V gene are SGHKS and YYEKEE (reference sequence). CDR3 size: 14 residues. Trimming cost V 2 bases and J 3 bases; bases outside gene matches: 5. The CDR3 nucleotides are TGTGCCAGCAGCTTCACCGGGACTATCTACGAGCAGTACGTC. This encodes CASSFTGTIYEQYV.